Listed below are T cell receptor beta chains from one sample, sequenced in a study of chemoradiotherapy in HPV16-positive cancers. Method: immunoSEQ multiplex PCR; TCRdb's copy keeps in-frame clones and lacks some. Counted here are tens of thousands of clones, roughly nine tenths occurring once; the ten biggest clones make up about 3.1%. The sample here was blood, taken from a patient who underwent chemoradiotherapy. The receptors were sampled from a human donor with HPV-associated anogenital cancer. Each CDR3 is given without its conserved first and last residue. Clone size, where shown, is once, few, many, or a class for clones that have expanded.

abundance	v_gene	j_gene	CDR3aa
once	TRBV29-1	TRBJ2-5	SVRDRGETQY
.	TRBV9	TRBJ2-2	ASSVVTGVEEDTGELF
.	TRBV5-6	TRBJ2-5	ASSLGSGIGRGTQY
.	TRBV11-2	TRBJ2-3	ASSVRGKLAGGSDTQY
.	TRBV10-3	TRBJ2-2	AIRGTGELF
once	TRBV11-3	TRBJ2-1	ASSPSTSGDYNEQF
.	TRBV6-6	TRBJ2-7	ASRDSGTSGGNEQY
.	TRBV6-5	TRBJ2-7	ASSTGTGPYEQY
.	TRBV9	TRBJ2-2	ASTLGSGNTGELF
.	TRBV21-1	TRBJ1-2	ASSTSRSRGRPYGYT
.	TRBV10-3	TRBJ2-1	AINGGGSYNEQF
.	TRBV5-4	TRBJ1-6	ASSWQGARRGPKRSPLH
.	TRBV5-1	TRBJ2-2	ASTPDTNTGELF
.	TRBV27	TRBJ2-7	ASRRTGDNDEQY
.	TRBV20-1	TRBJ2-7	SARATYEQY
once	TRBV6-1	TRBJ2-7	ASTELLAYEQY
.	TRBV18	TRBJ1-2	ASSPSRAIGDGYT
.	TRBV4-3	TRBJ2-2	ASSPTGANTGELF
.	TRBV29-1	TRBJ2-5	SAPGQAGAQY
.	TRBV19	TRBJ1-5	ASTIQGSDQPQH
.	TRBV2	TRBJ2-1	ARAGQGADNEQF
.	TRBV11-2	TRBJ2-3	ASSLDTRTDTQY
.	TRBV25-1	TRBJ2-1	ASRQGLLNEQF
once	TRBV9	TRBJ1-1	ASSPGHAEAF
.	TRBV7-9	TRBJ2-3	ASSLTVGPRSY
.	TRBV6-5	TRBJ1-5	ASSYSTGGGQPQH
.	TRBV5-1	TRBJ2-2	ASSLFGTGGSGELF
.	TRBV9	TRBJ2-2	ASQWNTGELF
.	TRBV4-3	TRBJ1-4	ASSRERINEKLF
.	TRBV6-1	TRBJ1-2	ASRDWDRNYGYT
.	TRBV6-1	TRBJ2-7	ASSNSGGGYEQY
.	TRBV6-6	TRBJ1-5	ASATGTGDNQPQH
.	TRBV4-1	TRBJ2-2	ASSQDGQAGELF
.	TRBV7-9	TRBJ1-1	ASSLADGSYGTF
once	TRBV9	TRBJ1-2	ASSVSQGYGYT
.	TRBV25-1	TRBJ1-1	ASSEQDNTEAF